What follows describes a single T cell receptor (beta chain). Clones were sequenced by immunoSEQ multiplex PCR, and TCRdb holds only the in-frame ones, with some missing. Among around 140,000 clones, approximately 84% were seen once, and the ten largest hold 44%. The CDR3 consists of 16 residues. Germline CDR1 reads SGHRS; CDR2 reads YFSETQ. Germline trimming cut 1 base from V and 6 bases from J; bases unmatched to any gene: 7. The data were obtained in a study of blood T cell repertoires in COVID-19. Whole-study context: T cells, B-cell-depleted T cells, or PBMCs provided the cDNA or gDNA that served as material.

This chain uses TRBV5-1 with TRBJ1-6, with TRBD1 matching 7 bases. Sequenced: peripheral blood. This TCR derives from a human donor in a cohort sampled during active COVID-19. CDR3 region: CASSLSGTASNSPLHF. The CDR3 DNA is TGCGCCAGCAGCTTGTCCGGGACAGCATCTAATTCACCCCTCCACTTT.